Listed here are 6 T cell receptor beta chains from one sample, sequenced in a study of technical replicates of blood from several donors. This table comes from immunoSEQ multiplex PCR, and its TCRdb copy is limited to in-frame clones, with some not included. The data contain about 85,000 clones, roughly 94% of them singletons. Sample: T cells isolated from PBMCs. The receptors originated from a human donor in good health.

Here the CDR3 reads CASGRGNQPQHF. The CDR3 DNA sequence: TGTGCTAGTGGTCGAGGCAATCAGCCCCAGCATTTT. J is TRBJ1-5 and V is TRBV12-5; D is ambiguous. CDR1 is LGHNT and CDR2 is FRNRAP in the germline V gene. V was shortened by 5 bases and J by 2 bases, with 4 bases between the two germline ends. The CDR3 loop spans 12 amino acids.

This chain connects TRBV27 to TRBJ2-7; 7 bases agree with TRBD2. From germline, CDR1 is MNHEY and CDR2 SMNVEV (reference sequence). CDR3 length: 13 amino acids. After removal of 4 bases from V and 3 bases from J, the junction contained 3 bases not matched to a gene. The CDR3: CASSWEGNYEQYF. CDR3 coding DNA: TGTGCCAGCAGTTGGGAGGGTAACTACGAGCAGTACTTC.

V and J are TRBV2 and TRBJ2-5; D is perhaps TRBD2 (6 bases). Germline lookup yields CDR1 SNHLY and CDR2 FYNNEI. Trimming removed 5 bases at V and 5 bases at J, with 15 bases between. The CDR3 is 14 residues long. The CDR3 region has the DNA TGTGCCAGCAGTCTTAAGCGGGCATCGGAGACCCAGTACTTC. Protein sequence: CASSLKRASETQYF. The variable domain in full, with the rest retrieved from reference TRBV2 and TRBJ2-5, is EPEVTQTPSHQVTQMGQEVILRCVPISNHLYFYWYRQILGQKVEFLVSFYNNEISEKSEIFDDQFSVERPDGSNFTLKIRSTKLEDSAMYFCASSLKRASETQYFGPGTRLLVL.

The chain recombines TRBV15 with TRBJ1-5; 8 bases map to TRBD1. V was pared by 4 bases and J by 6 bases, with 8 bases of the junction left unmatched. Germline CDR1 reads LNHNV; CDR2 reads YYDKDF (reference sequence). This CDR3 spans 15 amino acids. The CDR3 DNA reads TGTGCCACCAGCACAGGACAGGGTTTTGGTCAGCCCCAGCATTTT. Translated, it gives CATSTGQGFGQPQHF. The entire variable domain, with the rest obtained from reference TRBV15 and TRBJ1-5, is as follows: DAMVIQNPRYQVTQFGKPVTLSCSQTLNHNVMYWYQQKSSQAPKLLFHYYDKDFNNEADTPDNFQSRRPNTSFCFLDIRSPGLGDTAMYLCATSTGQGFGQPQHFGDGTRLSIL.

This chain links TRBV5-8 with TRBJ1-5; 7 bases match TRBD1. The CDR3 has 15 amino acids. CDR1 and CDR2 (germline): SGHTS, YDEGEE. V dropped 3 bases and J dropped 7; count of bases not matched to a gene: 10. CDR3 DNA: TGTGCCAGCAGCTCCGGACAGGTTCCAGGACAGCCCCAGCATTTT. As protein: CASSSGQVPGQPQHF.

On this clone: Relative to the germline gene, one junction end is altered; a read error may explain this. The chain links TRBV29-1 to TRBJ1-4; D gene unclear. Germline values: CDR1 SQVTM, CDR2 ANQGSEA. This CDR3 region has 12 residues. CDR3 residues: CSVAQTTEKLFF. CDR3 nucleotide sequence: TGCAGCGTTGCACAGACTACTGAAAAACTGTTTTTT.